The entry below gives a single T cell receptor beta chain sequence along with its context. It has no known antigen specificity. No base qualities exist here, and no much larger clone lies one base off it. The intended sense of this specimen's treatment or condition label: suppressive antiretroviral therapy. Lysates of CMV-infected fibroblasts were used at 8 to 10 ug/mL for cell stimulation. Nonresponding CD40L-negative CD69-negative CD45RO-high memory CD4+ T cells were sorted as memory populations depleted of antigen-responding cells. Participants were HIV-1-infected adults who started suppressive ART during chronic infection. For at least 4 years, the participants' plasma HIV-1 RNA had been undetectable, below 50 copies/mL. To be included, a participant needed positive CMV serology and a CD4+ T cell count above 400 cells/uL. Before stimulation, PBMCs were isolated using density centrifugation and depleted of CD8+ T cells. For approximately 17 hours, CD8-depleted PBMCs were stimulated with anti-CD28/CD49d costimulation, a CD40-blocking antibody, and enfuvirtide, which was added to prevent new infections. Cells were sorted on a Beckman Coulter MoFlo Legacy or XDP sorter, with propidium iodide excluding dead cells. The QIAamp DNA Mini Kit was used for genomic DNA extraction from samples above one million cells, and the Quick-DNA Microprep Kit was used otherwise.

The sample belongs to a study of persistence of HIV-infected CD4 T cells (dated by TCRdb to about 2020). Context from the whole study: The study isolated CMV- and HIV-1 Gag-responding CD4+ T cells from ART-treated individuals to examine antigen-driven clonal expansion of HIV-1-infected cells. Cross-participant TCR cluster analysis included roughly 8 participants for CMV and about seven participants for Gag. The clonality of all cells in each sorted population was measured by TCRbeta sequencing, and the clonality of infected cells was measured by proviral sequencing. Peripheral blood samples of up to roughly 200 mL were collected at multiple time points, except for a couple of participants, who underwent leukapheresis at a single time point. Suppressive ART had been received by participants for a median of roughly 8 years.

V is reduced by 1 base and J by 3 bases, leaving a spacing of 7 bases between them. Based on the germline V gene (reference sequence), the CDR1 and CDR2 sequences are GTSNPN and SVGIG. The CDR3 measures 13 amino acids from cysteine to phenylalanine. Kept here is only the CDR3 DNA, which spans 39 bases and is read in frame from base 1. The paper's findings and limits, for the study overall: Only a small number of individuals took part in the study, and only a limited range of antigens was tested. Restriction of bulk TCR analyses to the rare CMV-responding cells that actually carried HIV-1 proviruses was not possible. TCR oligoclonality correlated with proviral oligoclonality within the same sorted populations. TCRbeta richness in CMV- and Gag-responding cells was significantly lower than in anti-CD3/anti-CD28-responding cells; CMV-responding cells had higher oligoclonality than CD3/CD28-stimulated and Gag-responding cells. Enrichment of degenerate expanded CDR3beta sequences was found in antigen-responding cells, suggesting convergent selection of CD4+ responses to CMV and Gag.

The immunoSEQ hsTCRB assay version 4, run in survey mode, was used to sequence TCRbeta repertoires from genomic DNA. Genomic DNA was diluted to about 9.9 ng/uL, and up to about 1 ug per sample was used for TCRbeta sequencing. The study's processing was this. ImmunoSeq Analyzer 3.0 was used for analysis of TCRbeta data, and diversity was computed on productive nucleotide rearrangements. Using the Immunarch R package, the improved Chao index served to estimate lower-bound TCR diversity and the Gini coefficient served to estimate clonality. When different nucleotide rearrangements encoded the same CDR3beta amino acid sequence, each rearrangement was treated as a distinct clonotype. Differential abundance analysis identified TCRbeta sequences significantly enriched in antigen-responding cells relative to anti-CD3/anti-CD28-activated cells. GLIPH2 grouped TCRs by predicted peptide-MHC specificity, both within each participant and across combined participant data sets. TCRdb's version of the immuneACCESS table is confined to in-frame rearrangements and falls short of the full clone set. An unresolved V gene accounts for under half of the shortfall where checked; the remainder is of unknown origin. V and J calls plus clone size are reproduced from that table; the DNA served to infer D and trimming. Recorded for this sample are roughly 35,000 clones; 65% to 85% of them occurred a single time. The ten top clones hold around 1.5% of the sample.

Here the sequenced sample was CD4+ T cells sorted from PBMCs after approximately 19-hour stimulation, taken from a patient who received antiretroviral therapy. What the cell subset or site label conveys for this sample: CD40L-CD69- CD45RO-high memory CD4 T cells not responding to CMV lysate. The sequence was obtained from an adult man with HIV who was CMV-seropositive. The sequence links TRBV30 to TRBJ1-5; the D gene cannot be named for sure. The DNA is TGTGCCTGGAGTGCAGGTACCAATCAGCCCCAGCATTTT. Its protein product is CAWSAGTNQPQHF.